Listed here are 15 T cell receptor beta chains from one sample, sequenced in a study of beta chain features in type 1 diabetes. cDNA synthesis used the whole RNA isolate, giving expressed TCRB sequences. Assay: immunoSEQ multiplex PCR; the TCRdb copy retains only in-frame clones and omits some. Of 620,000 or so clones listed, 15% to 18% were seen once; the top ten hold approximately 0.087%. The specimen was naive CD4+ T cells from blood. These receptors came from a man aged 18 to 30 in good health.

The CDR3 coding sequence is TGCGCCAGCAGCTTTCAGGGATTAAACTATGGCTACACCTTC. Amino acids: CASSFQGLNYGYTF. The chain recombines TRBV5-1 with TRBJ1-2; tentatively, D is TRBD1 (5 bases). This CDR3 is 14 amino acids long. V shed 2 bases and J shed 2 bases, with 10 bases lying between them. Germline V gene sequence: CDR1 SGHRS, CDR2 YFSETQ.

The chain has TRBV6-1 and TRBJ1-1; 7 nucleotides line up with TRBD1. CDR1 and CDR2 from the germline V gene are MNHNS and SASEGT. V trimming: 6 bases; J trimming: 4 bases; junction bases outside the gene matches: 5. The CDR3 is 13 amino acids. The CDR3 sequence is CASSLTGSTEAFF. The CDR3 DNA sequence: TGTGCCAGCAGCCTGACAGGGTCCACTGAAGCTTTCTTT.

This rearrangement joins TRBV6-5 to TRBJ1-2; the D is unclear. Germline V gene lookup returns CDR1 MNHEY and CDR2 SVGAGI. The CDR3 totals 13 residues. With 10 bases removed from V and 1 base from J, the gap between germline ends came to 13 bases. The CDR3 spells CATLLILNYGYTF. The DNA of the CDR3 is TGTGCCACCCTTCTTATCCTTAACTATGGCTACACCTTC.

This clone came up a few times. The V call is TRBV7-2, the J call TRBJ2-5, with D uncertain. The CDR3 has 15 amino acids. Germline V gives CDR1 SGHTA, CDR2 FQGNSA. The V and J ends lost 10 bases and 1 base respectively, with 19 bases between them. The CDR3 loop is CATTPYAGLQETQYF. DNA of the CDR3: TGTGCCACCACTCCGTACGCAGGCCTCCAAGAGACCCAGTACTTC.

About this clone itself: This specimen includes other DNA sequences encoding the same CDR3. The rearrangement links TRBV7-2 to TRBJ2-4; 9 bases are a match to TRBD1. The CDR3 has 13 amino acids. With 5 bases clipped from V and 9 bases from J, the junction kept 5 bases outside the gene matches. In germline, CDR1 is SGHTA, CDR2 FQGNSA. The CDR3 here is CASSPGQGTIQYF. The CDR3 nucleotides read TGTGCCAGCAGCCCGGGACAGGGTACCATTCAGTACTTC.

The V and J genes are TRBV7-2 and TRBJ2-2; perhaps TRBD2 as D (6 bases). Trimming stripped 4 bases from V and 7 bases from J, with 13 bases between. The CDR3 is 14 residues long. Germline loops: CDR1 SGHTA, CDR2 FQGNSA. CDR3 loop: CASSSGTVNGELFF. CDR3 sequence (DNA): TGTGCCAGCAGCTCCGGGACTGTAAACGGGGAGCTGTTTTTT.

A remark on this clone: Other DNA sequences within the sample encode an identical CDR3. The chain combines TRBV7-2 with TRBJ2-3, with 7 positions matching TRBD2. The junction had 5 bases not matched to a gene; V was cut back by 5 bases and J by 9 bases. The CDR3 has 12 amino acids. Germline CDR1 is SGHTA and CDR2 is FQGNSA. CDR3 bases: TGTGCCAGCAGCCCTCGGGGGGACACGCAGTATTTT. Its translation is CASSPRGDTQYF.

This clone turned up a few times. The rearrangement links TRBV25-1 to TRBJ2-1; 9 nucleotides line up with TRBD2. The V segment lost 7 bases and the J segment 4 bases; nucleotides outside the gene matches: 8. Germline values: CDR1 MGHDK, CDR2 SYGVNS. The CDR3 is 15 amino acids. The CDR3 DNA sequence: TGTGCCAGCACCATTTCTAGCGGGGCTTACAATGAGCAGTTCTTC. Its translation is CASTISSGAYNEQFF.

The V and J genes are TRBV4-3 and TRBJ1-5, with TRBD1 identical over 10 bases. Trimming took 0 bases from V and 7 from J; bases not matched to a gene: 9. Germline CDR1 reads LGHNA; CDR2 reads YSLEER. CDR3 length: 17 amino acids. This chain's CDR3 is CASSQEPGQGLRQPQHF. The CDR3 coding sequence is TGCGCCAGCAGCCAAGAGCCGGGACAGGGGCTTCGGCAGCCCCAGCATTTT.

There are a few counts of this clone. The gene calls are TRBV28 and TRBJ1-4; the D is unclear. V gave up 2 bases and J gave up 5 bases, with 9 bases separating them. CDR1 is MDHEN and CDR2 is SYDVKM in the germline V gene. This CDR3 is 14 amino acids long. DNA for the CDR3: TGTGCCAGCAGTTTAGTACAGCTAAATGAAAAACTGTTTTTT. This sequence encodes CASSLVQLNEKLFF.

This clone was observed a few times. V and J are TRBV4-1 and TRBJ1-1, with 7 bases fitting TRBD1. V shed 4 bases, J shed 5 bases, and the junction held 10 bases outside the gene matches. The CDR3 spans 15 residues. CDR1 and CDR2 (germline): MGHRA, YSYEKL. CDR3 region: CASSLPGTQGTEAFF. In DNA form, the CDR3 reads TGCGCCAGCAGCCTACCCGGGACACAGGGGACTGAAGCTTTCTTT.

This clone was counted a few times. The rearrangement joins TRBV7-8 to TRBJ1-6; no clear D gene. This CDR3 comprises 14 residues. Germline-derived CDR1 and CDR2 are SGHVS and FQNEAQ. The V end was cut by 3 bases, the J end by 6 bases, with 9 bases between. The CDR3 DNA reads as TGTGCCAGCAGCTTGGACCGATCTAATTCACCCCTCCACTTT. Amino acid sequence: CASSLDRSNSPLHF.

This clone was counted a few times. V and J are TRBV11-1 and TRBJ2-7; 8 bases agree with TRBD2. CDR3 length: 15 residues. V shed 6 bases, J shed 8 bases, and the junction held 15 bases outside the gene matches. Germline V gene lookup returns CDR1 SGHAT and CDR2 FQDESV (reference sequence). The DNA for the CDR3 is TGTGCCAGCAGTTCATTTCCGGGAGGGGTGGAAAAGCAGTACTTC. It specifies CASSSFPGGVEKQYF.

The rearrangement joins TRBV2 to TRBJ1-4; the match to TRBD1 covers 9 bases. Trimming at V came to 3 bases and at J to 9 bases, leaving 5 bases not matched to a gene. Germline CDR1 and CDR2: SNHLY and FYNNEI. This CDR3 region has 14 residues. In DNA, the CDR3 is TGTGCCAGCAGTGAGGGGGGACAGGGTAAAAAACTGTTTTTT. Translating gives CASSEGGQGKKLFF.

This clone was found many times. V usage is TRBV6-6 and J usage is TRBJ2-6; no clear D. Germline assignment: CDR1 MNHNY and CDR2 SVGAGI (reference sequence). The CDR3 covers 15 residues. The V gene lost 6 bases and the J gene lost 2 bases, with 11 bases spanning the gap. DNA for the CDR3: TGTGCCAGCAGGGCACAGAATCCTGGGGCCAACGTCCTGACTTTC. This sequence encodes CASRAQNPGANVLTF.